The next 17 T cell receptor beta chains were all read from a single sample in a study of blood T cell repertoires in COVID-19. The protocol was immunoSEQ multiplex PCR, while the TCRdb copy is restricted to in-frame clones and leaves out a portion. This table has about 220,000 clones, approximately 83% appearing once. The sequenced material came from peripheral blood. All receptors derive from a woman aged 25 to 39 who had recovered from COVID-19.

The chain recombines TRBV5-1 with TRBJ2-5; 7 bases are a match to TRBD1. The V gene's germline CDR1 is SGHRS and CDR2 YFSETQ. V shed 3 bases and J 2 bases; nucleotides not matched to a gene: 10. The CDR3 is 16 amino acids. The CDR3 region has the DNA TGCGCCAGCAGCTATATGCAGGGGGTCTTACAAGAGACCCAGTACTTC. Its translation: CASSYMQGVLQETQYF.

V usage is TRBV6-6 and J usage is TRBJ2-1, with D possibly TRBD2 on 5 matching bases. V lost 10 bases, J lost 4 bases, and 8 bases lay in between. This CDR3 has 11 amino acids. Germline assignment: CDR1 MNHNY and CDR2 SVGAGI (reference sequence). The DNA of the CDR3 is TGTGCCACCGAGGGTTACAATGAGCAGTTCTTC. Its protein is CATEGYNEQFF.

The J gene is TRBJ2-7, the V gene TRBV9; 10 bases map to TRBD2. The junction had 7 bases not matched to a gene; V was cut back by 4 bases and J by 3 bases. The CDR3 is 15 residues long. Germline V gene lookup returns CDR1 SGDLS and CDR2 YYNGEE. The CDR3 loop reads CASSPQRGGLYEQYF. The CDR3 DNA sequence: TGTGCCAGCAGCCCACAGCGGGGGGGCCTCTACGAGCAGTACTTC. Drawing the rest from reference TRBV9 and TRBJ2-7, the complete variable domain is DSGVTQTPKHLITATGQRVTLRCSPRSGDLSVYWYQQSLDQGLQFLIQYYNGEERAKGNILERFSAQQFPDLHSELNLSSLELGDSALYFCASSPQRGGLYEQYFGPGTRLTVT.

This chain joins TRBV5-6 and TRBJ2-5; D may be TRBD1 (6 bases). CDR1 is SGHDT and CDR2 is YYEEEE in the germline V gene. The CDR3 runs 13 residues. V dropped 2 bases and J dropped 3 bases, with 8 bases sitting between them. Here the CDR3 DNA reads TGTGCCAGCAGCTTACAGGGAGAAGAGACCCAGTACTTC. It specifies CASSLQGEETQYF.

This chain connects TRBV11-2 to TRBJ1-4; TRBD1 matches at 9 bases. Germline CDR1 is SGHAT and CDR2 is FQNNGV. The CDR3 loop spans 18 amino acids. Germline trimming cut 1 base from V and 4 bases from J; bases unmatched to any gene: 10. CDR3 bases: TGTGCCAGCAGCTTAGGGCGGTATTTGGGACAGGGTAATGAAAAACTGTTTTTT. Protein sequence: CASSLGRYLGQGNEKLFF.

The J gene is TRBJ2-3, the V gene TRBV7-3, with TRBD1 matching over 7 bases. This CDR3 contains 16 residues. Germline V gene data show CDR1 as SGHTA and CDR2 as FQGTGA. V trimming: 5 bases; J trimming: 4 bases; junction bases outside the gene matches: 12. Here the CDR3 DNA reads TGTGCCAGCAGCCGGACAGGCCTACCCGGGGCAGATACGCAGTATTTT. It yields the protein CASSRTGLPGADTQYF. Using reference TRBV7-3 and TRBJ2-3 for the parts outside the CDR3, the full variable domain is GAGVSQTPSNKVTEKGKYVELRCDPISGHTALYWYRQSLGQGPEFLIYFQGTGAADDSGLPNDRFFAVRPEGSVSTLKIQRTERGDSAVYLCASSRTGLPGADTQYFGPGTRLTVL.

This chain links TRBV7-6 with TRBJ2-5; D perhaps matches TRBD2 (7 bases). The CDR3 sequence is 16 residues long. Germline assignment: CDR1 SGHVS and CDR2 FNYEAQ. The ends were cut back, 3 bases at V and 3 bases at J, with 17 bases in the middle. The CDR3 coding sequence is TGTGCCAGCAGCTTGGGGGTAGGGGGGGCCGAAGAGACCCAGTACTTC. Protein sequence: CASSLGVGGAEETQYF.

In this sample, this clone turned up once. V gene TRBV6-5 combines with J gene TRBJ2-3, with 8 bases lining up with TRBD1. This CDR3 contains 15 residues. The V gene end was trimmed by 7 bases and the J gene end by 0 bases; junction bases not matched to a gene: 6. Germline loops: CDR1 MNHEY, CDR2 SVGAGI. Written as DNA, the CDR3 is TGTGCCAGCAACTATAGGACAGGGAGCACAGATACGCAGTATTTT. Its protein product is CASNYRTGSTDTQYF.

The V and J genes are TRBV5-1 and TRBJ2-2; 7 bases line up with TRBD1. The CDR3 loop spans 15 amino acids. The junction had 3 bases not matched to a gene; V was cut back by 4 bases and J by 0 bases. Germline CDR1 and CDR2: SGHRS and YFSETQ. The CDR3 DNA follows: TGCGCCAGCAGCCCCGGGACAGCGAACACCGGGGAGCTGTTTTTT. Its translation: CASSPGTANTGELFF.

The chain links TRBV21-1 to TRBJ2-7; TRBD1 was called by the table and not checked on the DNA. TRBV21-1 is a recognized pseudogene. CDR3 length equals 18 residues. The CDR3 is CASSKGWQAQVAHCEQYF. For the CDR3, the DNA is TGTGCCAGCAGCAAGGGTTGGCAGGCCCAAGTCGCCCATTGCGAGCAGTACTTC.

The V and J genes are TRBV5-1 and TRBJ2-1; 11 nucleotides line up with TRBD2. The length of the CDR3 is 14 residues. CDR1 and CDR2 (germline): SGHRS, YFSETQ. V shed 0 bases, J shed 7 bases, and the junction held 0 bases outside the gene matches. For the CDR3, the DNA is TGCGCCAGCAGCTTGGGACTAGCGGGGAATGAGCAGTTCTTC. This codes for CASSLGLAGNEQFF.

This chain connects TRBV11-2 to TRBJ2-2, with D tentatively TRBD1 (6 bases). Trimming stripped 0 bases from V and 7 bases from J, with 12 bases between. Per germline, CDR1 SGHAT and CDR2 FQNNGV. The CDR3 covers 15 residues. CDR3 DNA sequence: TGTGCCAGCAGCTTAGATCTTGGGGGCCACGGGGAGCTGTTTTTT. It codes for CASSLDLGGHGELFF.

About this clone itself: Other nucleotide sequences from this sample produce the same CDR3. The chain recombines TRBV11-2 with TRBJ1-1; D is possibly TRBD1 (5 bases). The V end was cut by 4 bases, the J end by 1 base, with 7 bases between. This CDR3 has 13 amino acids. Germline V gives CDR1 SGHAT, CDR2 FQNNGV. The CDR3 nucleotides read TGTGCCAGCAGCTACGGGGGGAACACTGAAGCTTTCTTT. Amino acids: CASSYGGNTEAFF.

Note on this clone: Distinct nucleotide sequences in the sample also encode this CDR3. The V call is TRBV18, the J call TRBJ2-5; possible D gene TRBD1, 6 bases. CDR1 is KGHSH and CDR2 is LQKENI in the germline V gene. Trimming left V 3 bases short and J 5 bases short, with 10 bases between. The CDR3 spans 13 residues. CDR3 bases: TGTGCCAGCTCACCGCGGCAGGGGGAGACCCAGTACTTC. Translating it yields CASSPRQGETQYF.

This clone was observed a handful of times. The chain is built from TRBV18 and TRBJ2-3; D perhaps matches TRBD2 (5 bases). Germline V gives CDR1 KGHSH, CDR2 LQKENI. The CDR3 consists of 15 residues. V lost 5 bases, J lost 0 bases, and 12 bases lay in between. The CDR3 is CASSSETGSTDTQYF. Written as DNA, the CDR3 is TGTGCCAGCTCATCCGAAACGGGGAGCACAGATACGCAGTATTTT.

The rearrangement joins TRBV3-1 (or the pseudogene TRBV3-2) to TRBJ2-5, with 8 bases matching TRBD1. J lost 1 base, V lost 4 bases, and 8 bases had no gene match. Germline CDR1 and CDR2: LGHDT and YNNKEL (reference sequence). This CDR3 comprises 16 residues. The CDR3 sequence: CASSLRGPPLQETQYF. CDR3 in DNA: TGTGCCAGCAGCCTCAGGGGGCCCCCACTCCAAGAGACCCAGTACTTC.

J is TRBJ2-1 and V is TRBV12-3 or TRBV12-4; weak D call: TRBD2 (6 bases). The CDR3 totals 13 residues. Trimming cost V 5 bases and J 6 bases, with 11 bases left between them. In DNA, the CDR3 is TGTGCCAGCAGTGAATGGGACTCCAATGAGCAGTTCTTC. Translated, it gives CASSEWDSNEQFF.